These T cell receptor beta chains were read from a single sample in a study of cytomegalovirus exposure and HLA in healthy donors. Repertoires were generated with immunoSEQ multiplex PCR, while TCRdb's copy carries only in-frame clones and drops some. The table includes about 120,000 clones, under 90% detected once. Sequencing was carried out using PBMCs. These receptors were collected from a woman aged 25 to 45 in good health and CMV-seronegative. The CDR3 runs from the conserved cysteine through the conserved F or W. Fields, in order: CDR3 protein, CDR3 DNA, V gene, J gene, D gene, clone size. A D gene is named only where the DNA matches it firmly. Rows may omit the clone size; those that give it use once, few, many or a size class.

CASRVQGMNTEAFF,TGCGCCAGCAGGGTACAGGGGATGAACACTGAAGCTTTCTTT,TRBV4-1,TRBJ1-1,TRBD1,NA
CASSRDRAAYEQYF,TGTGCCAGCAGTAGGGACAGGGCCGCCTACGAGCAGTACTTC,TRBV2,TRBJ2-7,TRBD1,NA
CASSQGLDQPQHF,TGCGCCAGCAGCCAAGGGCTAGATCAGCCCCAGCATTTT,TRBV4-1,TRBJ1-5,NA,NA
CASSETRGNEQFF,TGTGCCAGCAGTGAAACTAGAGGCAATGAGCAGTTCTTC,TRBV2,TRBJ2-1,NA,NA
CASSLGTAAYEQYF,TGTGCCAGCAGCTTAGGGACAGCCGCCTACGAGCAGTACTTC,TRBV11-3,TRBJ2-7,NA,NA
CAISVGRTFSGANVLTF,TGTGCCATCAGTGTGGGCCGAACCTTCTCTGGGGCCAACGTCCTGACTTTC,TRBV10-3,TRBJ2-6,NA,NA
CASSLGREGGYTF,TGTGCCAGCAGCTTAGGAAGGGAGGGCGGCTACACCTTC,TRBV7-2,TRBJ1-2,NA,NA
CASSRLARGMGEQYF,TGTGCCAGCAGCCGCCTCGCGCGGGGGATGGGAGAGCAGTACTTC,TRBV5-4,TRBJ2-7,TRBD2,NA
CASGQIVDTQYF,TGTGCTAGTGGTCAGATTGTAGATACGCAGTATTTT,TRBV12-5,TRBJ2-3,NA,NA
CASSNRDRGGEKLFF,TGTGCCAGCAGTAACCGGGACAGGGGCGGGGAAAAACTGTTTTTT,TRBV6-1,TRBJ1-4,TRBD1,NA
CASSQDRQGALIGELFF,TGCGCCAGCAGCCAAGATCGGCAGGGGGCTTTGATCGGGGAGCTGTTTTTT,TRBV4-3,TRBJ2-2,TRBD1,NA
CASSPDRLNTEAFF,TGCGCCAGCAGCCCGGACAGGTTGAACACTGAAGCTTTCTTT,TRBV5-1,TRBJ1-1,TRBD1,once
CAWSGTGLTGELFF,TGTGCCTGGTCCGGGACAGGGTTGACCGGGGAGCTGTTTTTT,TRBV30,TRBJ2-2,TRBD1,once
CAWVPGLAGTDTQYF,TGTGCCTGGGTCCCGGGACTAGCGGGGACAGATACGCAGTATTTT,TRBV30,TRBJ2-3,TRBD2,NA
CASLRQPNTGELFF,TGTGCCAGCCTTAGACAGCCGAACACCGGGGAGCTGTTTTTT,TRBV2,TRBJ2-2,NA,NA
CASSSISADNEQFF,TGTGCCAGCAGCTCGATAAGCGCGGACAATGAGCAGTTCTTC,TRBV11-3,TRBJ2-1,NA,NA
CAWSLDVNTEAFF,TGTGCCTGGAGTCTAGACGTGAACACTGAAGCTTTCTTT,TRBV30,TRBJ1-1,NA,NA
CASSGLQGYYGYTF,TGTGCCAGCAGCGGCTTACAGGGGTACTATGGCTACACCTTC,TRBV11-2,TRBJ1-2,TRBD1,NA
CASSFLPPTGEETQYF,TGTGCCAGCAGCTTCCTTCCGCCGACAGGGGAAGAGACCCAGTACTTC,TRBV7-9,TRBJ2-5,TRBD1,NA
CASSPTHRGSNYGYTF,TGTGCCAGCAGCCCGACTCACAGGGGTTCTAACTATGGCTACACCTTC,TRBV11-2,TRBJ1-2,TRBD1,NA
CASSASGTGVHQPQHF,TGTGCCAGCAGCGCGTCCGGGACAGGTGTTCATCAGCCCCAGCATTTT,TRBV5-8,TRBJ1-5,TRBD1,NA
CASSIRHANTGELFF,TGTGCCAGTAGTATCAGACACGCGAACACCGGGGAGCTGTTTTTT,TRBV19,TRBJ2-2,NA,NA
CASSQDPWGAGEAFF,TGTGCCAGCAGCCAAGATCCTTGGGGAGCAGGAGAAGCTTTCTTT,TRBV14,TRBJ1-1,NA,NA
CSVERGHSSTDTQYF,TGCAGCGTTGAGAGGGGGCACTCTAGCACAGATACGCAGTATTTT,TRBV29-1,TRBJ2-3,TRBD1,once
CASSTYREKYSPLHF,TGTGCCAGCAGTACGTACAGGGAGAAGTATTCACCCCTCCACTTT,TRBV6-6,TRBJ1-6,NA,NA
CASSLGTGGEQYF,TGTGCCAGCAGCCTCGGGACAGGGGGAGAGCAGTACTTC,TRBV6-4,TRBJ2-7,TRBD1,NA
CASSPGTGGDYEQYF,TGTGCCAGTAGTCCTGGGACAGGGGGTGATTACGAGCAGTACTTC,TRBV19,TRBJ2-7,TRBD1,few
CAWKETGMSNQPQHF,TGTGCCTGGAAAGAGACAGGGATGAGCAATCAGCCCCAGCATTTT,TRBV30,TRBJ1-5,TRBD1,NA
CASRDGGGPSTEQYF,TGTGCCAGCAGGGATGGCGGGGGGCCTTCGACCGAGCAGTACTTC,TRBV27,TRBJ2-7,TRBD2,NA
CASSLWGGTTNEKLFF,TGTGCCAGCAGCCTTTGGGGGGGGACAACTAATGAAAAACTGTTTTTT,TRBV7-2,TRBJ1-4,NA,NA
CASSTGPGDADTQYF,TGTGCCAGCAGCACGGGCCCAGGGGATGCAGATACGCAGTATTTT,TRBV13,TRBJ2-3,NA,NA
CASSVTGGYEQYF,TGTGCCAGCAGCGTAACCGGGGGCTACGAGCAGTACTTC,TRBV9,TRBJ2-7,NA,NA
CASSLASPGGETQYF,TGCGCCAGCAGCTTGGCCTCCCCAGGGGGAGAGACCCAGTACTTC,TRBV5-1,TRBJ2-5,TRBD1,NA
CAWTTGTGGRNSPLHF,TGTGCCTGGACTACTGGGACAGGGGGAAGAAATTCACCCCTCCACTTT,TRBV30,TRBJ1-6,TRBD1,NA
CASSIAWSYEQYF,TGTGCCAGTAGTATAGCATGGAGCTACGAGCAGTACTTC,TRBV19,TRBJ2-7,NA,NA
CASSPLRGRGTDTQYF,TGCGCCAGCAGCCCCCTGCGGGGTAGGGGCACAGATACGCAGTATTTT,TRBV5-1,TRBJ2-3,NA,NA
CASSKDNLPGEQYF,TGTGCCAGCAGCAAGGACAACCTACCAGGCGAGCAGTACTTC,TRBV7-2,TRBJ2-7,NA,NA
CASSLQGSQKFYGYTF,TGTGCCAGCAGTTTACAGGGCAGCCAAAAGTTTTATGGCTACACCTTC,TRBV27,TRBJ1-2,NA,NA
CASSWGQGLSSYEQYF,TGTGCCAGCAGCTGGGGACAGGGATTAAGCTCCTACGAGCAGTACTTC,TRBV5-6,TRBJ2-7,TRBD1,NA
CASSLGQGSTEAFF,TGTGCCAGCAGCTTAGGGCAGGGGTCCACTGAAGCTTTCTTT,TRBV7-2,TRBJ1-1,NA,NA
CASSQVDSKEYEQYF,TGCGCCAGCAGCCAAGTTGATAGCAAGGAGTACGAGCAGTACTTC,TRBV4-1,TRBJ2-7,NA,NA
CASGWTGSTISGNTIYF,TGTGCTAGTGGTTGGACAGGGAGCACCATCTCTGGAAACACCATATATTTT,TRBV12-5,TRBJ1-3,TRBD1,NA
CASSPNSAATETQYF,TGTGCCAGCAGCCCAAACTCGGCGGCCACGGAGACCCAGTACTTC,TRBV7-8,TRBJ2-5,NA,NA
CASSRQGGNYGYTF,TGCGCCAGCAGCCGGCAGGGAGGGAACTATGGCTACACCTTC,TRBV4-3,TRBJ1-2,NA,NA
CASSHMDSTYNEQFF,TGCGCCAGCAGCCACATGGACAGTACCTACAATGAGCAGTTCTTC,TRBV4-1,TRBJ2-1,NA,NA
CASSLSGIYNSPLHF,TGTGCCAGCAGTTTGTCAGGAATTTATAATTCACCCCTCCACTTT,TRBV27,TRBJ1-6,NA,NA
CASATRVLNTEAFF,TGTGCTAGTGCCACGAGGGTTCTGAACACTGAAGCTTTCTTT,TRBV12-5,TRBJ1-1,NA,NA
CSAAKNYGYTF,TGCAGTGCAGCTAAGAACTATGGCTACACCTTC,TRBV20-1,TRBJ1-2,NA,NA